This T cell receptor beta chain is drawn from a study of T cell repertoires in cytomegalovirus infection. TCRdb analysed the reads with MiXCR anew, one entry per CDR3 protein. The sample has around 310,000 distinct CDR3 sequences, roughly 28% seen once. Comment on this clonotype: Its target is unknown.

V shed 6 bases and J 5 bases; nucleotides not matched to a gene: 3. CDR1 is ENHRY and CDR2 is SYGVKD in the germline V gene. There are 15 residues in the CDR3. The gene calls are TRBV10-3 and TRBJ2-2; 13 bases line up with TRBD2. This clonotype originated in a human donor in good health (CMV status not recorded). Some clones in this sample may be carry-over from other donors' samples. The sequencing here drew on cultured PBMCs, taken from culture after CMV antigen stimulation. The CDR3 is CAIREGLAGTGELFF. CDR3 nucleotides: TGTGCCATCAGAGAGGGACTAGCGGGAACCGGGGAGCTGTTTTTT.